The 30 T cell receptor beta chains presented below share a single source sample, sequenced in a study of T cell responses to AZD1222 COVID-19 vaccine (dated by TCRdb to 2020 to 2023). The method was the immunoSEQ multiplex PCR assay. TCRdb limited this immuneACCESS table to in-frame rearrangements with V and J called. A share of clones is missing; checked studies link under half to unresolved V genes, and the rest is unexplained. The sample table holds roughly 100,000 clones, of which roughly nine tenths were seen once. The top ten clonotypes cover approximately 5.1% of the sample. What this sample's time point label stands for: baseline before first vaccination. The specimen comprised peripheral blood, sampled on day 0 of AZD1222 vaccination. These receptors were collected from an adult in good health.

The rearrangement links TRBV7-3 to TRBJ2-3, with D unresolved. V was pared by 1 base and J by 1 base, with 3 bases between. CDR1 and CDR2 (germline): SGHTA, FQGTGA. This CDR3 has 13 amino acids. CDR3 residues: CASSLKRTDTQYF. CDR3 nucleotide sequence: TGTGCCAGCAGCTTAAAACGCACAGATACGCAGTATTTT. Based on the CDR3 plus reference TRBV7-3 and TRBJ2-3, the full variable domain is GAGVSQTPSNKVTEKGKYVELRCDPISGHTALYWYRQSLGQGPEFLIYFQGTGAADDSGLPNDRFFAVRPEGSVSTLKIQRTERGDSAVYLCASSLKRTDTQYFGPGTRLTVL.

This chain connects TRBV7-2 to TRBJ1-6; no clear D gene. Trimming left V 1 base short and J 8 bases short, with 9 bases between. CDR1 and CDR2 (germline): SGHTA, FQGNSA. There are 14 residues in the CDR3. The CDR3 DNA reads as TGTGCCAGCAGCTTAGGGAGGAGGGATTCACCCCTCCACTTT. Protein sequence: CASSLGRRDSPLHF.

The chain uses TRBV2 and TRBJ2-3; 10 bases line up with TRBD2. The length of the CDR3 is 15 residues. CDR1 SNHLY and CDR2 FYNNEI come from the germline V gene. The V segment lost 4 bases and the J segment 4 bases; nucleotides outside the gene matches: 5. The CDR3 region is CASSVRGLAADTQYF. In nucleotides, the CDR3 is TGTGCCAGCAGTGTCCGCGGACTAGCGGCAGATACGCAGTATTTT.

V usage is TRBV16 and J usage is TRBJ1-5; a possible D gene is TRBD1 (6 bases). Trimming left V 0 bases short and J 6 bases short, with 12 bases between. CDR3 size: 15 residues. Germline CDR1 KGHSY, CDR2 FQNENV. The CDR3 region is CASSQSSGAGQPQHF. For the CDR3, the DNA is TGTGCCAGCAGCCAATCGTCAGGGGCGGGTCAGCCCCAGCATTTT.

This chain links TRBV28 with TRBJ1-2; D not resolved. V was cut by 5 bases and J by 3 bases, with 10 bases left in between. The CDR3 contains 13 residues. Germline V gene lookup returns CDR1 MDHEN and CDR2 SYDVKM. The CDR3 reads CASSIGGYYGYTF. The CDR3 nucleotides read TGTGCCAGCAGTATAGGCGGATACTATGGCTACACCTTC.

This rearrangement joins TRBV11-2 to TRBJ2-7; D is undetermined. This CDR3 comprises 13 residues. Per germline, CDR1 SGHAT and CDR2 FQNNGV. V dropped 1 base and J dropped 2 bases, with 6 bases sitting between them. The CDR3 DNA reads as TGTGCCAGCAGCTTAGTTACGGCCTACGAGCAGTACTTC. This encodes CASSLVTAYEQYF.

The CDR3 spells CASKGGAEDTQYF. Written as DNA, the CDR3 is TGTGCCAGCAAGGGTGGGGCGGAAGATACGCAGTATTTT. The J gene is TRBJ2-3, the V gene TRBV6-6, with a possible D match to TRBD1 (5 bases). Germline loops: CDR1 MNHNY, CDR2 SVGAGI (reference sequence). V lost 7 bases, J lost 5 bases, and 13 bases lay in between. The CDR3 is made up of 13 amino acids.

The chain employs TRBV19 and TRBJ2-3; TRBD2 matches at 15 bases. CDR1 and CDR2 (germline): LNHDA, SQIVND (reference sequence). The CDR3 sequence is 16 residues long. In DNA, the CDR3 is TGTACCACTTTAGGGACTAGCGGGAGGAGGACAGATACGCAGTATTTT. Protein: CTTLGTSGRRTDTQYF.

This chain connects TRBV6-2 or TRBV6-3 to TRBJ2-7, with 13 bases that match TRBD2. CDR3 length: 17 amino acids. Trimming at V came to 6 bases and at J to 3 bases, leaving 11 bases not matched to a gene. Germline V gives CDR1 MNHEY, CDR2 SVGEGT. The CDR3 DNA reads as TGTGCCAGCAGCCCTCCTACCGGGACTAGCGGGAACTACGAGCAGTACTTC. It translates to CASSPPTGTSGNYEQYF.

The chain recombines TRBV11-3 with TRBJ2-1, with 9 positions matching TRBD2. In germline, CDR1 is SGHNT, CDR2 YENEEA. The CDR3 loop spans 18 amino acids. V shed 5 bases, J shed 1 base, and the junction held 12 bases outside the gene matches. In DNA form, the CDR3 reads TGTGCCAGCAGCCCAAGGGGAGGCGGGAGGGCTTCCTACAATGAGCAGTTCTTC. Translating gives CASSPRGGGRASYNEQFF.

This rearrangement joins TRBV5-4 to TRBJ1-6; TRBD1 is a possible D gene (6 bases). The CDR3 spans 15 residues. The V gene lost 0 bases and the J gene lost 13 bases, with 17 bases spanning the gap. Germline V gene data show CDR1 as SGHNT and CDR2 as YYREEE (reference sequence). CDR3 nucleotides: TGTGCCAGCAGCTTGGCCGGGACAACCTCTTCCCCCCTCCACTTT. This codes for CASSLAGTTSSPLHF.

V gene TRBV2 combines with J gene TRBJ1-2; D gene uncertain. This CDR3 spans 14 amino acids. Germline V gene data show CDR1 as SNHLY and CDR2 as FYNNEI. Trimming took off 6 bases at V and 4 bases at J, with 15 bases between the two ends. DNA for the CDR3: TGTGCCAGCAGGGTTCGGGAGTTCTCCTATGGCTACACCTTC. The encoded protein is CASRVREFSYGYTF.

The gene calls are TRBV5-5 and TRBJ2-5; no clear D. The CDR3 is 14 residues long. V was pared by 4 bases and J by 0 bases, with 10 bases between. The V gene's germline CDR1 is SGHKS and CDR2 YYEKEE (reference sequence). CDR3 sequence reads: CASSLITYQETQYF. The CDR3 bases are TGTGCCAGCAGCCTCATTACGTACCAAGAGACCCAGTACTTC. The full variable domain, completed using reference TRBV5-5 and TRBJ2-5, is DAGVTQSPTHLIKTRGQQVTLRCSPISGHKSVSWYQQVLGQGPQFIFQYYEKEERGRGNFPDRFSARQFPNYSSELNVNALLLGDSALYLCASSLITYQETQYFGPGTRLLVL.

The V gene is TRBV28, the J gene TRBJ2-4; D gene uncertain. The CDR3 is made up of 14 amino acids. Germline assignment: CDR1 MDHEN and CDR2 SYDVKM. Trimming shortened V by 2 bases and J by 0 bases, and 5 bases separated the two germline ends. The CDR3 is CASSLQGAKNIQYF. The CDR3 bases are TGTGCCAGCAGTTTACAAGGAGCCAAAAACATTCAGTACTTC. Full variable domain (remainder filled in from reference TRBV28 and TRBJ2-4): DVKVTQSSRYLVKRTGEKVFLECVQDMDHENMFWYRQDPGLGLRLIYFSYDVKMKEKGDIPEGYSVSREKKERFSLILESASTNQTSMYLCASSLQGAKNIQYFGAGTRLSVL.

CDR3 nucleotide sequence: TGTGCCAGTTCGACAGGGGTTAACTATGGCTACACCTTC. Translation gives CASSTGVNYGYTF. This sequence joins TRBV19 and TRBJ1-2, with TRBD1 identical over 8 bases. This CDR3 has 13 amino acids. Trimming at V came to 8 bases and at J to 1 base, leaving 3 bases not matched to a gene. Germline V CDR1 and CDR2: LNHDA, SQIVND (reference sequence).

The chain has TRBV29-1 and TRBJ2-7; 7 bases fit TRBD1. The CDR3 runs 13 residues. After removal of 6 bases from V and 0 bases from J, the junction contained 5 bases not matched to a gene. Germline V gene sequence: CDR1 SQVTM, CDR2 ANQGSEA. The CDR3 here is CSVRTGDSYEQYF. CDR3 sequence (DNA): TGCAGCGTAAGGACAGGAGACTCCTACGAGCAGTACTTC.

This clone was seen only once. The chain joins TRBV4-1 to TRBJ2-5; D gene unclear. The CDR3 extends over 12 amino acids. V lost 3 bases and J 3 bases, leaving 5 bases between the germline ends. CDR1 MGHRA and CDR2 YSYEKL come from the germline V gene. CDR3 DNA: TGCGCCAGCAGCCACCCGAAAGAGACCCAGTACTTC. The encoded protein is CASSHPKETQYF.

V is TRBV7-2 and J is TRBJ1-3; D remains unclear. V lost 2 bases and J 0 bases, leaving 5 bases between the germline ends. This CDR3 contains 14 residues. Germline CDR1 SGHTA, CDR2 FQGNSA. The CDR3 sequence is CASSLLPSGNTIYF. CDR3 DNA: TGTGCCAGCAGCTTACTCCCCTCTGGAAACACCATATATTTT.

The rearrangement uses TRBV28 and TRBJ1-1; no reliable D call. Germline values: CDR1 MDHEN, CDR2 SYDVKM. This CDR3 has 13 amino acids. V lost 7 bases to trimming and J lost 1 base, with 10 bases between them. The CDR3 region has the DNA TGTGCCAGCACCCAGACACCGAACACTGAAGCTTTCTTT. Its translation is CASTQTPNTEAFF. Full variable domain (rest looked up from reference TRBV28 and TRBJ1-1): DVKVTQSSRYLVKRTGEKVFLECVQDMDHENMFWYRQDPGLGLRLIYFSYDVKMKEKGDIPEGYSVSREKKERFSLILESASTNQTSMYLCASTQTPNTEAFFGQGTRLTVV.

V usage is TRBV5-1 and J usage is TRBJ2-2; 7 nucleotides line up with TRBD1. J was trimmed by 4 bases and V by 6 bases; bases with no gene match: 9. The CDR3 covers 15 residues. Germline-derived CDR1 and CDR2 are SGHRS and YFSETQ. The CDR3 nucleotides are TGCGCCAGCACCTCAGGGGGTGGCGGCACCGGGGAGCTGTTTTTT. This translates into CASTSGGGGTGELFF.

This chain connects TRBV5-1 to TRBJ1-1, with 10 bases lining up with TRBD1. V was clipped by 6 bases and J by 5 bases; unmatched bases: 10. This CDR3 region has 15 residues. Germline CDR1 reads SGHRS; CDR2 reads YFSETQ. DNA of the CDR3: TGCGCCAGCACCCCCGGACAGGGGGGTACAACTGAAGCTTTCTTT. Residues: CASTPGQGGTTEAFF.

The rearrangement links TRBV7-3 to TRBJ2-1; 11 nucleotides line up with TRBD2. Trimming at V came to 5 bases and at J to 7 bases, leaving 16 bases not matched to a gene. CDR3 length: 18 amino acids. CDR1 is SGHTA, CDR2 FQGTGA, per germline. The CDR3 loop reads CASSPQGVAGGPGNEQFF. In nucleotides, the CDR3 is TGTGCCAGCAGCCCCCAGGGGGTAGCGGGGGGGCCTGGAAATGAGCAGTTCTTC.

This chain links TRBV11-2 with TRBJ1-2; TRBD1 is a possible D gene (5 bases). Deletions cut 0 bases from V and 7 bases from J, with 24 bases between. The CDR3 is 18 residues long. The V gene's germline CDR1 is SGHAT and CDR2 FQNNGV. This chain's CDR3 is CASSLDGRWGRAGSGYTF. DNA for the CDR3: TGTGCCAGCAGCTTAGATGGTCGGTGGGGCAGGGCCGGCAGTGGCTACACCTTC.

The chain employs TRBV10-3 and TRBJ1-2, with no clear D. Germline V CDR1 and CDR2: ENHRY, SYGVKD. V lost 0 bases and J lost 10, with 18 bases in between. The CDR3 is made up of 15 amino acids. CDR3: CAISESLGNPRDYTF. As DNA, the CDR3 is TGTGCCATCAGTGAGTCATTGGGCAACCCTCGAGACTACACCTTC.

The chain carries TRBV6-1 and TRBJ2-1, with 11 bases that match TRBD2. J gave up 4 bases and V 0 bases, and 8 bases lay outside the gene matches. This CDR3 has 18 amino acids. Germline V gene data show CDR1 as MNHNS and CDR2 as SASEGT. In nucleotides, the CDR3 is TGTGCCAGCAGTGAAGCAAGACTAGCGGGGTTTTCGTACAATGAGCAGTTCTTC. Amino acids: CASSEARLAGFSYNEQFF.

CDR3 sequence reads: CASSLGGRNEKLFF. The CDR3 DNA is TGTGCCAGCAGCTTGGGAGGACGTAATGAAAAACTGTTTTTT. The chain uses TRBV5-4 and TRBJ1-4; D is unclear. The CDR3 covers 14 residues. V was trimmed by 0 bases and J by 4 bases, leaving 7 bases between them. From germline, CDR1 is SGHNT and CDR2 YYREEE (reference sequence).

This clone was seen a single time. The V gene is TRBV6-2 or TRBV6-3, the J gene TRBJ2-7; D possibly corresponds to TRBD2 (6 bases). CDR3 length equals 12 residues. The germline V and J ends were trimmed by 6 bases and 6 bases, with 12 bases remaining between them. CDR1 and CDR2 (germline): MNHEY, SVGEGT. The CDR3 coding sequence is TGTGCCAGCAGCTCCGGGACTCCCGAGCAGTACTTC. It codes for CASSSGTPEQYF.

The chain has TRBV7-2 and TRBJ2-2; D gene ambiguous. The CDR3 contains 14 residues. CDR1 is SGHTA and CDR2 is FQGNSA in the germline V gene. Trimming stripped 2 bases from V and 3 bases from J, with 7 bases between. The CDR3, as DNA: TGTGCCAGCAGCTTATCGCCGGACACCGGGGAGCTGTTTTTT. Residues: CASSLSPDTGELFF.

This rearrangement joins TRBV30 to TRBJ1-6; TRBD1 agrees at 9 bases. This CDR3 region has 16 residues. CDR1 is GTSNPN, CDR2 SVGIG, per germline (reference sequence). V dropped 4 bases and J dropped 9; count of bases not matched to a gene: 13. CDR3 in amino acids: CAWNLPRGQGGSPLHF. CDR3 sequence (DNA): TGTGCCTGGAATCTCCCACGGGGACAGGGAGGTTCACCCCTCCACTTT. Looking up the rest from reference TRBV30 and TRBJ1-6 gives the full variable domain: SQTIHQWPATLVQPVGSPLSLECTVEGTSNPNLYWYRQAAGRGLQLLFYSVGIGQISSEVPQNLSASRPQDRQFILSSKKLLLSDSGFYLCAWNLPRGQGGSPLHFGNGTRLTVT.

The chain employs TRBV11-2 and TRBJ2-5, with D tentatively TRBD1 (5 bases). Germline CDR1 reads SGHAT; CDR2 reads FQNNGV. CDR3 size: 13 residues. V lost 3 bases, J lost 3 bases, and 8 bases lay in between. CDR3 in amino acids: CASSFGREETQYF. DNA of the CDR3: TGTGCCAGCAGCTTCGGCAGGGAAGAGACCCAGTACTTC.